This record covers a single TCR beta chain. The antigen remains unidentified. These data come from a study of radiation and T cells in renal cell carcinoma. TCRdb keeps only in-frame clones here, not all; method: immunoSEQ multiplex PCR. The top ten clones hold more than 10% of a sample with 150,000 or so clones, nearly 90% of them seen once. The time point was: baseline pretreatment blood. Indicated treatment: 15 Gy SBRT to primary tumor, nephrectomy 4 weeks later. Blood was sampled at baseline, 2 weeks and 4 weeks after SBRT. This renal cell carcinoma was of the clear cell type. The study's findings and limits: Without pretreatment biopsies, baseline tumor clonotype presence was undetermined.

The source is a woman aged 45-65 years with renal cell carcinoma. The sequenced sample was blood, obtained from a patient whose treatment included radiotherapy and nephrectomy.

The CDR3 nucleotides read TGCGCCAGCAGCCGCGATATAGGGAACACTGAAGCTTTCTTT. This gives the protein CASSRDIGNTEAFF. The V call is TRBV5-1, the J call TRBJ1-1; D remains unclear. The germline V and J ends were trimmed by 4 bases and 1 base, with 11 bases remaining between them. Germline lookup yields CDR1 SGHRS and CDR2 YFSETQ. This CDR3 has 14 residues.